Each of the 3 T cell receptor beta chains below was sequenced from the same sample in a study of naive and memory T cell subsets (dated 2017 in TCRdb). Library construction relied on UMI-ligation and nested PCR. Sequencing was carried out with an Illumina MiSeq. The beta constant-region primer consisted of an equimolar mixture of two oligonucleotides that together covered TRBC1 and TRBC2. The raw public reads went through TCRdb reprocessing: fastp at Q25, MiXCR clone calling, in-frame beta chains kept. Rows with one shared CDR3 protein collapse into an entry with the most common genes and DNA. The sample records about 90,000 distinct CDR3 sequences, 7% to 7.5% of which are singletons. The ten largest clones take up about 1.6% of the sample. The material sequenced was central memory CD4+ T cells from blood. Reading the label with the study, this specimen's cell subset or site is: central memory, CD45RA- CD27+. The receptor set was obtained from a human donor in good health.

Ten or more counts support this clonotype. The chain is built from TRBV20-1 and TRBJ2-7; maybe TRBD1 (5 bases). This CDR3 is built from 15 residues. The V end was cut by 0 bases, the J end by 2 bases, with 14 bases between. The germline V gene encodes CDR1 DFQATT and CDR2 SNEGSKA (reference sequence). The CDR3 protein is CSARDRLRATYEQYF. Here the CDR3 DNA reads TGCAGTGCTAGAGATCGCCTCAGGGCGACCTACGAGCAGTACTTC.

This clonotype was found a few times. CDR3 sequence: CASSQEGAGYGYTF. CDR3 coding DNA: TGTGCCAGCAGCCAGGAAGGGGCGGGCTATGGCTACACCTTC. V gene TRBV3-1 combines with J gene TRBJ1-2, with a tentative D call TRBD1 (5 bases). V gave up 3 bases and J gave up 4 bases, with 12 bases separating them. Per the germline V gene, CDR1 is LGHDT and CDR2 is YNNKEL (reference sequence). The CDR3 contains 14 residues.

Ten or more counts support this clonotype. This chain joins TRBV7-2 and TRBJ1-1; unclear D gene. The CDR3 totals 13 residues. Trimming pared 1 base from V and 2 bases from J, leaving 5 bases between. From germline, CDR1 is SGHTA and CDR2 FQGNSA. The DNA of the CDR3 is TGTGCCAGCAGCTTAGAACCAAACACTGAAGCTTTCTTT. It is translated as CASSLEPNTEAFF.